This record covers a single TCR beta chain. This sample was included in a study of T cell changes during pregnancy in multiple sclerosis. TCRdb keeps only in-frame clones here, not all; method: immunoSEQ multiplex PCR. The sample gives about 22,000 clones, more than 80% of which show up once; 0.67% is in the top ten. Germline loops: CDR1 SGHRS, CDR2 YFSETQ. CDR3 length equals 13 residues. J was trimmed by 7 bases and V by 5 bases; bases with no gene match: 9. This clonotype was obtained from a female donor in good health, enrolled as a control in a pregnancy study. The chain carries TRBV5-1 and TRBJ2-7; TRBD1 agrees at 7 bases. This specimen consisted of CD4+ T cells from peripheral blood mononuclear cells, obtained in the third trimester of pregnancy. Here the CDR3 reads CASSPWTGGEQYF. CDR3 bases: TGCGCCAGCAGTCCTTGGACAGGCGGGGAGCAGTACTTC.